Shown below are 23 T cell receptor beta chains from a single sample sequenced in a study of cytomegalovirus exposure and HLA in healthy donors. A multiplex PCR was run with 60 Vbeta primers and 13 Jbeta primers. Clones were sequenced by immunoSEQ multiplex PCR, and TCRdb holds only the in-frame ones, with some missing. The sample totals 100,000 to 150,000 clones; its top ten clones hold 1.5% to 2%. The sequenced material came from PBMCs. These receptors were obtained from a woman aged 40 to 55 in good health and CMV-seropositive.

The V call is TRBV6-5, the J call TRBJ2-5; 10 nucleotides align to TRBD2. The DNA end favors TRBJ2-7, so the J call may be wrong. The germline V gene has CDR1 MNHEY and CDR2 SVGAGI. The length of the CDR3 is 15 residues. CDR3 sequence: CASTRGPSGSNEQYF. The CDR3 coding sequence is TGTGCCAGCACCAGAGGGCCTAGCGGGAGTAACGAGCAGTACTTC.

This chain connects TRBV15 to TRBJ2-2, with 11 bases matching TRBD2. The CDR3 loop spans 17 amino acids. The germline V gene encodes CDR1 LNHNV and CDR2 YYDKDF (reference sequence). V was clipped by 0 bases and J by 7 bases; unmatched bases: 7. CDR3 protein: CATSRELLAGEGGELFF. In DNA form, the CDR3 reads TGTGCCACCAGCAGAGAGTTACTAGCGGGAGAAGGCGGGGAGCTGTTTTTT.

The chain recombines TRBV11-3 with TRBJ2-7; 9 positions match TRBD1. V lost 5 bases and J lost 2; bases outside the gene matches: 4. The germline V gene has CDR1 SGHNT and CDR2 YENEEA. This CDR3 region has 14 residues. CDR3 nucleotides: TGTGCCAGCAGCCCAACAGGGGGCACCTACGAGCAGTACTTC. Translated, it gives CASSPTGGTYEQYF.

Here the CDR3 DNA reads TGTGCCAGTAGCCCCCGGGACAGGGCTGGCTACACCTTC. Amino acid sequence: CASSPRDRAGYTF. The rearrangement joins TRBV19 to TRBJ1-2; 9 positions match TRBD1. The germline CDR1 and CDR2 sequences are LNHDA and SQIVND (reference sequence). J gave up 7 bases and V 6 bases, and 6 bases lay outside the gene matches. This CDR3 is 13 amino acids long.

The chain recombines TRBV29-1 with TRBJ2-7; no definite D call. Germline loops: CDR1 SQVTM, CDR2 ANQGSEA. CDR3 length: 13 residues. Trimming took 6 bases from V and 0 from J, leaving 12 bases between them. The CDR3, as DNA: TGCAGCGTGACCACACAGAACTCCTACGAGCAGTACTTC. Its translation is CSVTTQNSYEQYF.

CDR3 residues: CASSLGWTATYEQYF. The CDR3 bases are TGTGCCAGCAGCTTGGGTTGGACAGCGACCTACGAGCAGTACTTC. The chain joins TRBV5-8 to TRBJ2-5; TRBD1 is a possible D gene (6 bases). The DNA end lines up better with TRBJ2-7; the J call may be wrong. Germline-derived CDR1 and CDR2 are SGHTS and YDEGEE. CDR3 length equals 15 residues.

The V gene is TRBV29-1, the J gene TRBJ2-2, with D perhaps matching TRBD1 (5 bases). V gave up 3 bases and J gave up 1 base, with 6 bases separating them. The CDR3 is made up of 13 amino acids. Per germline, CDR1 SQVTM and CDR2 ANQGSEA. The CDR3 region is CSVDRENTGELFF. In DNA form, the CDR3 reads TGCAGCGTTGACAGGGAGAACACCGGGGAGCTGTTTTTT.

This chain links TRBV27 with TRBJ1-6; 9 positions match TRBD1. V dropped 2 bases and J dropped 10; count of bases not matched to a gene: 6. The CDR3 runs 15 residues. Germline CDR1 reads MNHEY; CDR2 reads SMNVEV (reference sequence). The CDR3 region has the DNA TGTGCCAGCAGTTTAGCCTCGACAGGGGGGTCACCCCTCCACTTT. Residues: CASSLASTGGSPLHF.

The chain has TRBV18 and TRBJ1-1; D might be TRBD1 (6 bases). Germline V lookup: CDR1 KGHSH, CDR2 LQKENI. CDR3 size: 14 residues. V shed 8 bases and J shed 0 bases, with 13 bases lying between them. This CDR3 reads CASIQDSMNTEAFF. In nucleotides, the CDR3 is TGTGCCAGCATACAGGACAGTATGAACACTGAAGCTTTCTTT.

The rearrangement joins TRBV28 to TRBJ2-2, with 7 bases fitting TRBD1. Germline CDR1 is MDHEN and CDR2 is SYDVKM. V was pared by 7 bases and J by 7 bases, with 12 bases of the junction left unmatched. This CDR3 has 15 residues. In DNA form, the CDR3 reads TGTGCCAGCACCTCGGGGAGACAGGGTAACGGGGAGCTGTTTTTT. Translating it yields CASTSGRQGNGELFF.

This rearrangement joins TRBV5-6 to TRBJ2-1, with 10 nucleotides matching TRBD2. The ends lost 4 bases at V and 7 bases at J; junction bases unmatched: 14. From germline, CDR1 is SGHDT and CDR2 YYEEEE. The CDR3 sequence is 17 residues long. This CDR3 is CASSLTRAASGSNEQFF. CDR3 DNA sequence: TGTGCCAGCAGCCTTACCCGAGCGGCTAGCGGGAGTAATGAGCAGTTCTTC.

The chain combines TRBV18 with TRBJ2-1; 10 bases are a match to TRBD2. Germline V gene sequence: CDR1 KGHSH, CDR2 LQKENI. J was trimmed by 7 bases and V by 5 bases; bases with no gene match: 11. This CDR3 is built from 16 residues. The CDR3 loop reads CASSTVGTSVLNEQFF. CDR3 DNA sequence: TGTGCCAGCTCAACCGTGGGGACTAGCGTTTTGAATGAGCAGTTCTTC.

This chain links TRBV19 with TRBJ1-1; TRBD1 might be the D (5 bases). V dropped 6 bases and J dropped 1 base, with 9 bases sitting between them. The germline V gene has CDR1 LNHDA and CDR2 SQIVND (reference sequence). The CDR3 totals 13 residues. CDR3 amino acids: CASSDRRNTEAFF. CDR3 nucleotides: TGTGCCAGTAGCGACAGAAGGAACACTGAAGCTTTCTTT.

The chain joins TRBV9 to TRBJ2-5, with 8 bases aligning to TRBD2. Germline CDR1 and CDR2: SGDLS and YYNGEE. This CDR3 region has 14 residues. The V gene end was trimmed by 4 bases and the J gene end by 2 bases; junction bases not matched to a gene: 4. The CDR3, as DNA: TGTGCCAGCAGCCCCGGGGGGGGGCAAGAGACCCAGTACTTC. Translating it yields CASSPGGGQETQYF. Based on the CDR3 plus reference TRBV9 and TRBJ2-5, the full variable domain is DSGVTQTPKHLITATGQRVTLRCSPRSGDLSVYWYQQSLDQGLQFLIQYYNGEERAKGNILERFSAQQFPDLHSELNLSSLELGDSALYFCASSPGGGQETQYFGPGTRLLVL.

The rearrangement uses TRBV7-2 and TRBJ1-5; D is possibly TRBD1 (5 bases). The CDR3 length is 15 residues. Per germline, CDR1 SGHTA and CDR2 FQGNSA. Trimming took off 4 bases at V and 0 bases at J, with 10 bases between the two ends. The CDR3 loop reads CASSSGLTSNQPQHF. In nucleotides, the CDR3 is TGTGCCAGCAGCTCGGGACTCACTAGCAATCAGCCCCAGCATTTT.

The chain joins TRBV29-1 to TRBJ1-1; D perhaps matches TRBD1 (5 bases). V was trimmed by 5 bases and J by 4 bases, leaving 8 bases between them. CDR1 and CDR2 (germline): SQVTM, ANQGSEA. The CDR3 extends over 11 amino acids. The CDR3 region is CSVWGVTEAFF. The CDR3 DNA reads TGCAGCGTTTGGGGGGTCACTGAAGCTTTCTTT.

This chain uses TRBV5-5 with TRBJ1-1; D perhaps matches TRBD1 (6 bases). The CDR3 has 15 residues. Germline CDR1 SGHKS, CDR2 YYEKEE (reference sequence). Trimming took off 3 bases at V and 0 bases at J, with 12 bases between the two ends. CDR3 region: CASSSKGGLNTEAFF. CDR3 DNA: TGTGCCAGCAGCTCTAAAGGGGGTTTGAACACTGAAGCTTTCTTT.

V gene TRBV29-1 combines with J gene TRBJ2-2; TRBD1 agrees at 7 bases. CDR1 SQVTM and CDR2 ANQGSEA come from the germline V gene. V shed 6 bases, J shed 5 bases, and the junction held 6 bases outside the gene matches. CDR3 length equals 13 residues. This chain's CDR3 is CSVTGVATGELFF. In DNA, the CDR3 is TGCAGCGTCACAGGGGTTGCGACCGGGGAGCTGTTTTTT.

This chain's CDR3 is CASRTAADGYTF. In nucleotides, the CDR3 is TGTGCCAGCAGGACAGCTGCCGACGGCTACACCTTC. The V call is TRBV2, the J call TRBJ1-2; a weak D match, TRBD1 (5 bases). Trimming removed 6 bases from V and 8 bases from J, with 13 bases in between. The CDR3 consists of 12 residues. The germline gives CDR1 SNHLY, CDR2 FYNNEI. Combining the CDR3 with reference TRBV2 and TRBJ1-2 gives the whole variable domain EPEVTQTPSHQVTQMGQEVILRCVPISNHLYFYWYRQILGQKVEFLVSFYNNEISEKSEIFDDQFSVERPDGSNFTLKIRSTKLEDSAMYFCASRTAADGYTFGSGTRLTVV.

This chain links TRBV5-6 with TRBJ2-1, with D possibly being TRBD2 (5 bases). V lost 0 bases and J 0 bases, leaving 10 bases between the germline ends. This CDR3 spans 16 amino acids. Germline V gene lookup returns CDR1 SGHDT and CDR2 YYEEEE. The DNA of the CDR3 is TGTGCCAGCAGCTTGGCCTGGACTTACTCCTACAATGAGCAGTTCTTC. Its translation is CASSLAWTYSYNEQFF.

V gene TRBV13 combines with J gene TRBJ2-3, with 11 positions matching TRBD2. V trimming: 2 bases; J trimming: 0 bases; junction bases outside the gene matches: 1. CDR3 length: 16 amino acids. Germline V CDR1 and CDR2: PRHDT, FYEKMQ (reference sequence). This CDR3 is CASSLRTSGSTDTQYF. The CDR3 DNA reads TGTGCCAGCAGCTTACGGACTAGCGGGAGCACAGATACGCAGTATTTT.

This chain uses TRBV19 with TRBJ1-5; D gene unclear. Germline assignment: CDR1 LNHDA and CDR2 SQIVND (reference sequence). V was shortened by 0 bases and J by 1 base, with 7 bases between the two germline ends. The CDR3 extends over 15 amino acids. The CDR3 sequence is CASSIERVSNQPQHF. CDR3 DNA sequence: TGTGCCAGTAGTATAGAGAGGGTAAGCAATCAGCCCCAGCATTTT. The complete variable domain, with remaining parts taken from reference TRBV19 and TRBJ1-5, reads DGGITQSPKYLFRKEGQNVTLSCEQNLNHDAMYWYRQDPGQGLRLIYYSQIVNDFQKGDIAEGYSVSREKKESFPLTVTSAQKNPTAFYLCASSIERVSNQPQHFGDGTRLSIL.

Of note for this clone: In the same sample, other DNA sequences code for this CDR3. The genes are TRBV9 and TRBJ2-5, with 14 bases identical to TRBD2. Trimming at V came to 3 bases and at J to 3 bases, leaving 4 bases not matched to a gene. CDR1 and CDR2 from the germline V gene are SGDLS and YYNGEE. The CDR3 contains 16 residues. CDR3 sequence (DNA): TGTGCCAGCAGCGCGGGACTAGCGGGAGTGGAAGAGACCCAGTACTTC. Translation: CASSAGLAGVEETQYF.